This T cell receptor beta chain was captured by sequencing in a study of T and B cells in COVID-19 patients. Study-level background: Median age was 34 years in the recovered cohort and around 62 years in the active-infection cohort. Overall study findings and caveats: At recovery TRB diversity and richness exceeded healthy donors, after highly clonal active COVID-19 repertoires. Patients with COVID-19 reportedly showed strongly skewed T cell receptor beta variable and joining gene usage.

As regards this clonotype: Its antigen is not known.

TRB rearrangements were amplified by multiplex PCR with BIOMED2 TRB-A/B primers. TCRdb analysed the multiplex PCR reads with MiXCR anew, one entry per CDR3 protein. The sample comprises about 7,000 distinct CDR3 sequences, 31% of which are singletons, and under 25% rests with the top ten. TRB was amplified from around 230-520 ng of blood genomic DNA. CDR1 and CDR2 from the germline V gene are DFQATT and SNEGSKA (reference sequence). This CDR3 is built from 15 residues. Trimming at V came to 6 bases and at J to 0 bases, leaving 11 bases not matched to a gene. The rearrangement joins TRBV20-1 to TRBJ2-7; 7 bases map to TRBD2. The source material was blood. The clonotype was recovered from a human donor with active COVID-19. The CDR3 sequence: CSASEQRGPSYEQYF. The CDR3 region has the DNA TGCAGTGCCTCAGAACAGCGGGGACCCTCCTACGAGCAGTACTTC.